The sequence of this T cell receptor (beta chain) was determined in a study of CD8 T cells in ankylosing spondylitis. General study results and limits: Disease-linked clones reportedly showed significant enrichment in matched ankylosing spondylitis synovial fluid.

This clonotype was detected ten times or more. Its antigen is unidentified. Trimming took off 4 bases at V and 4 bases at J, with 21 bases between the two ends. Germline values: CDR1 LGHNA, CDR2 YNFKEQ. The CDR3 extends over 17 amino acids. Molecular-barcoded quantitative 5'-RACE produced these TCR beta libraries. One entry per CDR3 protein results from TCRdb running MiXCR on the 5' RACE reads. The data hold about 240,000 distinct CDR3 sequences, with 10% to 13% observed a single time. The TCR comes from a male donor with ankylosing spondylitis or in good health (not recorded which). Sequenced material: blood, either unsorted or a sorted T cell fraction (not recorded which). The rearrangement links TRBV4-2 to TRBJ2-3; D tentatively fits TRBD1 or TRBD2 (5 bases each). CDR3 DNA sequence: TGTGCCAGCAGCCCGATGGGGACGGTTGAGGCCCCAGATACGCAGTATTTT. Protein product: CASSPMGTVEAPDTQYF.